These 11 T cell receptor beta chains share one sample of origin, sequenced in a study of blood T cell repertoires in COVID-19. TCRdb keeps only in-frame clones here, not all; method: immunoSEQ multiplex PCR. This table has more than 100,000 clones, 84% appearing once. Specimen: peripheral blood. These receptors were obtained from a man between 60 and 75 years old with acute or convalescent COVID-19.

The chain has TRBV30 and TRBJ1-1; D might be TRBD1 (6 bases). This CDR3 is 16 amino acids long. Germline V lookup: CDR1 GTSNPN, CDR2 SVGIG (reference sequence). Trimming shortened V by 0 bases and J by 3 bases, and 17 bases separated the two germline ends. CDR3 amino acids: CAWSVQGRVWDTEAFF. DNA for the CDR3: TGTGCCTGGAGTGTTCAGGGGAGGGTGTGGGACACTGAAGCTTTCTTT.

The chain combines TRBV2 with TRBJ1-1, with a tentative D call TRBD1 (5 bases). The germline gives CDR1 SNHLY, CDR2 FYNNEI. V lost 4 bases and J lost 1, with 13 bases in between. This CDR3 is built from 15 residues. The CDR3 sequence is CASSGRGRTNTEAFF. Written as DNA, the CDR3 is TGTGCCAGCAGTGGAAGGGGTCGGACGAACACTGAAGCTTTCTTT.

The chain couples TRBV12-3 or TRBV12-4 to TRBJ2-5; D is ambiguous. The length of the CDR3 is 11 residues. Trimming shortened V by 6 bases and J by 4 bases, and 6 bases separated the two germline ends. The CDR3 coding sequence is TGTGCCAGCAGCCCCGGAGAGACCCAGTACTTC. It encodes CASSPGETQYF.

Concerning this clone: This sample includes further DNA sequences coding for the same CDR3. The V and J genes are TRBV5-1 and TRBJ2-7, with TRBD1 identical over 7 bases. This CDR3 has 14 residues. With 3 bases clipped from V and 3 bases from J, the junction kept 6 bases outside the gene matches. Germline V lookup: CDR1 SGHRS, CDR2 YFSETQ. The CDR3 bases are TGCGCCAGCAGCTCAACCGGGACAGTCTACGAGCAGTACTTC. Encoded protein: CASSSTGTVYEQYF.

The chain is built from TRBV9 and TRBJ1-2; possibly TRBD1 for D (6 bases). V lost 0 bases, J lost 2 bases, and 8 bases lay in between. This CDR3 region has 14 residues. CDR1 and CDR2 from the germline V gene are SGDLS and YYNGEE. The CDR3 nucleotides read TGTGCCAGCAGCGTAGATACAGGGAACTATGGCTACACCTTC. This translates into CASSVDTGNYGYTF.

The chain recombines TRBV4-2 with TRBJ1-3; TRBD1 matches at 9 bases. Per germline, CDR1 LGHNA and CDR2 YNFKEQ. The CDR3 length is 18 residues. The junction had 6 bases not matched to a gene; V was cut back by 0 bases and J by 0 bases. The CDR3 spells CASSQERDRDYSGNTIYF. The CDR3, as DNA: TGTGCCAGCAGCCAAGAGCGGGACAGGGACTACTCTGGAAACACCATATATTTT.

The rearrangement uses TRBV6-1 and TRBJ2-7; 7 bases map to TRBD1. CDR3 size: 17 residues. V lost 2 bases to trimming and J lost 5 bases; unmatched junction nucleotides: 15. CDR1 and CDR2 (germline): MNHNS, SASEGT. The CDR3: CASSETRDRLSRDEQYF. The DNA for the CDR3 is TGTGCCAGCAGTGAAACCCGGGACAGACTTTCACGGGACGAGCAGTACTTC.

There are a few counts of this clone. The genes are TRBV2 and TRBJ1-3; D uncertain. The CDR3 is made up of 15 amino acids. Trimming cost V 2 bases and J 8 bases, with 16 bases left between them. Germline CDR1 reads SNHLY; CDR2 reads FYNNEI. The CDR3 DNA is TGTGCCAGCAGTGAAACCAGCCGGGGTTTGGACACCATATATTTT. This encodes CASSETSRGLDTIYF.

The chain joins TRBV3-1 (or the pseudogene TRBV3-2) to TRBJ2-1; possibly TRBD1 for D (6 bases). This CDR3 spans 14 amino acids. The germline gives CDR1 LGHDT, CDR2 YNNKEL (reference sequence). Trimming took 2 bases from V and 6 from J, leaving 11 bases between them. In nucleotides, the CDR3 is TGTGCCAGCAGCCAAAATCAGGGGATCAATGAGCAGTTCTTC. It encodes CASSQNQGINEQFF.

This rearrangement joins TRBV20-1 to TRBJ1-4; no clear D gene. The CDR3 is 11 amino acids. The V gene lost 6 bases and the J gene lost 8 bases, with 10 bases spanning the gap. The germline gives CDR1 DFQATT, CDR2 SNEGSKA (reference sequence). CDR3 DNA sequence: TGCAGTGCCCAGACGGGGGAAAAACTGTTTTTT. The encoded protein is CSAQTGEKLFF.

The CDR3 reads CASSEASVRGYTF. DNA of the CDR3: TGTGCCAGCAGTGAAGCGAGCGTAAGAGGCTACACCTTC. V is TRBV6-1 and J is TRBJ1-2; D not certain. In germline, CDR1 is MNHNS, CDR2 SASEGT. Trimming left V 0 bases short and J 8 bases short, with 10 bases between. The length of the CDR3 is 13 residues.